The 17 T cell receptor beta chains given below trace back to one sample, sequenced in a study of Ad26.COV2.S vaccination and SARS-CoV-2 variants. Treatment of the sample: roughly 20 received Ad26.COV2.S at low or high dose, single or two shots; a few received placebo; per-sample allocation not given. Following the first vaccine or placebo injection, samples were taken on day 63. Sequencing was performed with immunoSEQ multiplex PCR; in TCRdb, only in-frame clones are kept and a portion is missing. Of hundreds of thousands of clones listed, about 87% were seen once; the top ten hold 6.4%. The sample was peripheral blood, taken in a trial of Ad26.COV2.S vaccine versus placebo. The receptors originated from a person between 18 and 59 years old who received the Ad26.COV2.S COVID-19 vaccine or a placebo.

This clone has a single count. The chain uses TRBV27 and TRBJ1-2, with D possibly being TRBD1 (6 bases). The V gene lost 3 bases and the J gene lost 4 bases, with 24 bases spanning the gap. The CDR3 runs to 18 residues. Germline CDR1 and CDR2: MNHEY and SMNVEV (reference sequence). The CDR3: CASSFIGPSLDRTYGYTF. CDR3 nucleotides: TGTGCCAGCAGTTTTATAGGACCCTCCCTCGACAGGACCTATGGCTACACCTTC.

This chain connects TRBV5-8 to TRBJ1-1; D remains ambiguous. Between the trimmed V and J ends, which lost 1 base and 1 base, there was a span of 14 bases. This CDR3 has 16 amino acids. Germline-derived CDR1 and CDR2 are SGHTS and YDEGEE. The CDR3, as DNA: TGTGCCAGCAGCTTGTTCCAGGCTAGAGAGAACACTGAAGCTTTCTTT. Translated, it gives CASSLFQARENTEAFF.

The V gene is TRBV28, the J gene TRBJ2-1; TRBD2 matches at 8 bases. The trim removed 2 bases at V and 8 bases at J, leaving 11 bases unmatched. The germline V gene has CDR1 MDHEN and CDR2 SYDVKM. This CDR3 spans 16 amino acids. CDR3 sequence (DNA): TGTGCCAGCAGTTTACCCGATTTAGCGGGGATGTATGAGCAGTTCTTC. Its translation: CASSLPDLAGMYEQFF. Drawing the rest from reference TRBV28 and TRBJ2-1, the complete variable domain is DVKVTQSSRYLVKRTGEKVFLECVQDMDHENMFWYRQDPGLGLRLIYFSYDVKMKEKGDIPEGYSVSREKKERFSLILESASTNQTSMYLCASSLPDLAGMYEQFFGPGTRLTVL.

The V gene is TRBV5-6, the J gene TRBJ1-5; tentative D call: TRBD1 (5 bases). Trimming pared 0 bases from V and 4 bases from J, leaving 11 bases between. The CDR3 is 15 residues long. CDR1 and CDR2 (germline): SGHDT, YYEEEE. The CDR3 nucleotides are TGTGCCAGCAGCTTGGCAGGGTCTTTGAATCAGCCCCAGCATTTT. This translates into CASSLAGSLNQPQHF. The full variable domain, completed using reference TRBV5-6 and TRBJ1-5, is DAGVTQSPTHLIKTRGQQVTLRCSPKSGHDTVSWYQQALGQGPQFIFQYYEEEERQRGNFPDRFSGHQFPNYSSELNVNALLLGDSALYLCASSLAGSLNQPQHFGDGTRLSIL.

The CDR3 nucleotides are TGTGCCATCAGTCTCAGGGGAGACACCATATATTTT. This translates into CAISLRGDTIYF. The rearrangement links TRBV10-3 to TRBJ1-3, with a tentative D call TRBD1 (6 bases). With 5 bases removed from V and 8 bases from J, the gap between germline ends came to 10 bases. Germline lookup yields CDR1 ENHRY and CDR2 SYGVKD. The CDR3 contains 12 residues.

This clone is a singleton in its sample. V is TRBV5-8 and J is TRBJ2-3, with TRBD1 matching 8 bases. The CDR3 is made up of 16 amino acids. CDR1 is SGHTS, CDR2 YDEGEE, per germline. V lost 4 bases, J lost 3 bases, and 10 bases stayed unmatched. This CDR3 reads CASSRGTGLVTDTQYF. As DNA, the CDR3 is TGTGCCAGCAGCCGCGGGACAGGCCTCGTGACAGATACGCAGTATTTT. Based on the CDR3 plus reference TRBV5-8 and TRBJ2-3, the full variable domain is EAGVTQSPTHLIKTRGQQATLRCSPISGHTSVYWYQQALGLGLQFLLWYDEGEERNRGNFPPRFSGRQFPNYSSELNVNALELEDSALYLCASSRGTGLVTDTQYFGPGTRLTVL.

The V and J genes are TRBV27 and TRBJ2-7; 13 bases match TRBD2. The CDR3 loop spans 15 amino acids. V shed 6 bases, J shed 2 bases, and the junction held 4 bases outside the gene matches. Germline V gives CDR1 MNHEY, CDR2 SMNVEV (reference sequence). CDR3 sequence (DNA): TGTGCCAGCAGACCTGGGACTAGCGGGGCCTACGAGCAGTACTTC. Translating gives CASRPGTSGAYEQYF.

This chain connects TRBV4-2 to TRBJ2-7; possible D gene TRBD2, 6 bases. The CDR3 is 14 residues long. The V end was cut by 1 base, the J end by 4 bases, with 11 bases between. CDR1 and CDR2 (germline): LGHNA, YNFKEQ. The CDR3 DNA reads TGTGCCAGCAGCCAAGGGCTGGGGGGATACGAGCAGTACTTC. Its translation: CASSQGLGGYEQYF.

The chain links TRBV19 to TRBJ2-2; D is possibly TRBD1 (6 bases). The germline gives CDR1 LNHDA, CDR2 SQIVND (reference sequence). The germline V and J ends were trimmed by 1 base and 4 bases, with 10 bases remaining between them. The CDR3 covers 15 residues. CDR3 coding DNA: TGTGCCAGTAGTATAGTCACAGGGTCCACCGGGGAGCTGTTTTTT. As protein: CASSIVTGSTGELFF.

With respect to this clone: This same CDR3 is encoded by further DNA sequences in the sample. The CDR3 region is CASSQGPSSGANVLTF. In nucleotides, the CDR3 is TGCGCCAGCAGCCAAGGACCGAGCTCTGGGGCCAACGTCCTGACTTTC. The rearrangement joins TRBV4-3 to TRBJ2-6; no clear D. V lost 1 base, J lost 0 bases, and 7 bases lay in between. In germline, CDR1 is LGHNA, CDR2 YSLEER. This CDR3 comprises 16 residues.

The chain is built from TRBV7-3 and TRBJ2-3; no definite D call. CDR1 is SGHTA and CDR2 is FQGTGA in the germline V gene. The V gene lost 6 bases and the J gene lost 1 base, with 8 bases spanning the gap. The length of the CDR3 is 13 residues. CDR3 amino acids: CASSGGGTDTQYF. The CDR3 nucleotides read TGTGCCAGCAGTGGCGGAGGCACAGATACGCAGTATTTT.

This clone is a singleton in its sample. V usage is TRBV6-2 or TRBV6-3 and J usage is TRBJ1-5; D remains ambiguous. The V and J ends lost 5 bases and 4 bases respectively, with 15 bases between them. Germline values: CDR1 MNHEY, CDR2 SVGEGT. The CDR3 loop spans 15 amino acids. The CDR3 coding sequence is TGTGCCAGCAGTCCCTCGGGCGGTTCAAATCAGCCCCAGCATTTT. Encoded protein: CASSPSGGSNQPQHF.

A few counts support this clone. The chain links TRBV5-4 to TRBJ2-2; TRBD1 or TRBD2 may be the D gene (5 bases each). The CDR3 loop spans 15 amino acids. In germline, CDR1 is SGHNT, CDR2 YYREEE (reference sequence). V was clipped by 5 bases and J by 5 bases, with 16 bases between them. The CDR3 DNA follows: TGTGCCAGCAGGTCAGGGCTAGGACTGACCGGGGAGCTGTTTTTT. Encoded protein: CASRSGLGLTGELFF.

The V and J genes are TRBV4-3 and TRBJ2-1, with 8 bases lining up with TRBD2. V shed 1 base, J shed 7 bases, and the junction held 6 bases outside the gene matches. This CDR3 comprises 15 residues. Looked up from germline, CDR1 is LGHNA and CDR2 is YSLEER. DNA of the CDR3: TGCGCCAGCAGCCAAGCCGGGGGGGGCCTAAATGAGCAGTTCTTC. This gives the protein CASSQAGGGLNEQFF.

This chain links TRBV6-5 with TRBJ2-5, with D tentatively TRBD1 (6 bases). Germline V gene data show CDR1 as MNHEY and CDR2 as SVGAGI. The CDR3 is 12 amino acids. V was cut by 8 bases and J by 5 bases, with 12 bases left in between. Here the CDR3 DNA reads TGTGCCAGCTCCAGGGGTGAGGAGACCCAGTACTTC. The encoded protein is CASSRGEETQYF.

This clone has only one observation. The chain has TRBV2 and TRBJ2-3; 9 nucleotides match TRBD2. The CDR3 is 18 amino acids. Unmatched junction bases numbered 17, after V lost 7 bases and J lost 3 bases. CDR1 and CDR2 from the germline V gene are SNHLY and FYNNEI. The CDR3 nucleotides read TGTGCCAGCACCCTGGAGGCTTTAGCGGGAGTGATAACAGATACGCAGTATTTT. Its translation: CASTLEALAGVITDTQYF.

This chain uses TRBV28 with TRBJ1-1, with D unresolved. Trimming took 4 bases from V and 0 from J, leaving 15 bases between them. The germline V gene has CDR1 MDHEN and CDR2 SYDVKM. This CDR3 has 16 residues. The CDR3 sequence is CASSSMGRAMNTEAFF. The CDR3 DNA is TGTGCCAGCAGTTCTATGGGAAGGGCCATGAACACTGAAGCTTTCTTT.